This T cell receptor (beta chain) was retrieved from a study of T cell clonotyping in hematopoietic cell transplantation. General study results and limits: After transplant, recipient diversity fell while pathologically expanded clonotypes grew through day 180. Graft donor and pretransplant recipient Inverse Simpson Index values predicted broader posttransplant TCR diversity. At the given depth, recipient repertoires were over 95% de novo clonotypes.

Sequencing used immunoSEQ multiplex PCR; TCRdb keeps in-frame clones, though not all of them. Among roughly 17,000 clones listed, around 90% were seen once. This CDR3 is 13 amino acids long. Germline CDR1 and CDR2: ENHRY and SYGVKD. With 2 bases removed from V and 7 bases from J, the gap between germline ends came to 9 bases. Worth noting for this clone: Its antigen is unidentified.

The sequence was collected from a man aged 35 to 55 in good health. Some clones in this sample may be carry-over from other donors' samples. Sequencing was performed on peripheral blood mononuclear cells. The gene calls are TRBV10-3 and TRBJ1-5; no reliable D call. CDR3 nucleotide sequence: TGTGCCATCAGTGAGGACGTCCACCAGCCCCAGCATTTT. Its protein is CAISEDVHQPQHF.